This TCR beta chain was retrieved from a study of OX40 agonist ivuxolimab in advanced cancers. Overall study context: Patients took ivuxolimab, an agonistic anti-OX40 (CD134) antibody. Study-wide findings and caveats: In the 0.1-3.0 mg/kg groups, partial responders showed among the lowest expansion. Clonal expansion from baseline to week 6 occurred in both CD4+ and CD8+ T cells. The study found that CD8+ T cells averaged more expanded clones than CD4+.

The method was immunoSEQ multiplex PCR; TCRdb's version includes in-frame clones alone and lacks a portion of them. The table includes tens of thousands of clones, around 85% detected once. This CDR3 is built from 11 residues. Per germline, CDR1 ENHRY and CDR2 SYGVKD. V lost 3 bases and J lost 5, with 4 bases in between. Comments on this clone: What it binds is not known.

The input for sequencing was CD4+ or CD8+ T cells sorted from blood, taken in a trial of the OX40 agonist ivuxolimab. The chain joins TRBV10-3 to TRBJ2-5; D unresolved. This sequence was found in an adult with an advanced solid tumor such as melanoma, head and neck, liver or kidney cancer. In DNA, the CDR3 is TGTGCCATCAGTGACAGCGAGACCCAGTACTTC. Protein sequence: CAISDSETQYF.